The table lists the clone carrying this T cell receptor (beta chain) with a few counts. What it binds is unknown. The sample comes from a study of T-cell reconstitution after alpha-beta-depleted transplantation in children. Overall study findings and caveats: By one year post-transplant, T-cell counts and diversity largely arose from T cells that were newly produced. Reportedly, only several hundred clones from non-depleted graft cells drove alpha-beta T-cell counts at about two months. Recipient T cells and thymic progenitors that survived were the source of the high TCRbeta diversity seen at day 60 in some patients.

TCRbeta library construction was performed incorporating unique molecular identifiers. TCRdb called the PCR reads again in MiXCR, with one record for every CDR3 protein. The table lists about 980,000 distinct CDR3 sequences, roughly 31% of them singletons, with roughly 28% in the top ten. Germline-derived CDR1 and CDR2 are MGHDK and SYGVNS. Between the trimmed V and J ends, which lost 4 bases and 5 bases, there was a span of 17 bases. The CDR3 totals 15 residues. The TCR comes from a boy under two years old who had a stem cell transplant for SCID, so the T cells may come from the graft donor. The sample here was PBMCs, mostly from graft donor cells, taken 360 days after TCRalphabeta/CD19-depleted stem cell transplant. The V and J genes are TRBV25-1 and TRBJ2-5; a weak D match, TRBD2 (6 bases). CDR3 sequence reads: CASSGGDPLRETQYF. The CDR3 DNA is TGTGCCAGCAGTGGGGGGGACCCCTTGAGGGAGACCCAGTACTTC.